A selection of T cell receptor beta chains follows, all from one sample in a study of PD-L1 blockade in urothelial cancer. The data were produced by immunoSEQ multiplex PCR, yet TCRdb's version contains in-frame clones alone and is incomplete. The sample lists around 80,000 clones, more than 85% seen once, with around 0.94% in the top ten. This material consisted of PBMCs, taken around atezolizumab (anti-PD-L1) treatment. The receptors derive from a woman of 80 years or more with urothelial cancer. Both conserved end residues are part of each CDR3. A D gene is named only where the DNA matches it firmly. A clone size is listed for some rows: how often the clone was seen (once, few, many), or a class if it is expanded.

CDR3: CASSSPGAGTDTQYF
DNA: TGTGCCAGCAGTTCCCCTGGTGCGGGCACAGATACGCAGTATTTT
J: TRBJ2-3
D: NA
V: TRBV28
size: NA

CDR3: CASSSLPNEQFF
DNA: TGTGCCAGCAGCTCTCTCCCCAATGAGCAGTTCTTC
J: TRBJ2-1
D: NA
V: TRBV11-2
size: NA

CDR3: CASSLVGRTGKETQYF
DNA: TGTGCCAGCAGCTTGGTCGGTAGGACAGGGAAAGAGACCCAGTACTTC
J: TRBJ2-5
D: TRBD1
V: TRBV5-4
size: NA

CDR3: CASSLGRNTEAFF
DNA: TGTGCCAGCAGCTTAGGGAGGAACACTGAAGCTTTCTTT
J: TRBJ1-1
D: NA
V: TRBV7-2
size: NA

CDR3: CASSSWTAVDEAFF
DNA: TGTGCCAGCAGCTCCTGGACAGCTGTGGATGAAGCTTTCTTT
J: TRBJ1-1
D: NA
V: TRBV7-9
size: NA

CDR3: CASSEAGNYGYTF
DNA: TGCGCCAGCAGTGAGGCGGGGAACTATGGCTACACCTTC
J: TRBJ1-2
D: NA
V: TRBV10-1
size: NA

CDR3: CASSVRTGWEINEQFF
DNA: TGTGCCAGCAGTGTTCGGACAGGGTGGGAGATAAATGAGCAGTTCTTC
J: TRBJ2-1
D: TRBD1
V: TRBV27
size: NA

CDR3: CASSLGDSQEQFF
DNA: TGCGCCAGCAGCTTGGGGGACTCCCAGGAGCAGTTCTTC
J: TRBJ2-1
D: NA
V: TRBV5-1
size: NA

CDR3: CASSPPSNEQFF
DNA: TGTGCCAGCAGCCCCCCGAGCAATGAGCAGTTCTTC
J: TRBJ2-1
D: NA
V: TRBV7-3
size: NA

CDR3: CASSYPMTGPGEGTF
DNA: TGTGCCAGCAGTTACCCAATGACAGGGCCGGGGGAAGGCACCTTC
J: TRBJ1-2
D: TRBD1
V: TRBV6-6
size: once

CDR3: CASQQGGNTEAFF
DNA: TGTGCCAGCCAGCAGGGGGGAAACACTGAAGCTTTCTTT
J: TRBJ1-1
D: TRBD1
V: TRBV7-3
size: once

CDR3: CASSEKTGPAEQFF
DNA: TGTGCCAGTAGCGAGAAGACTGGTCCTGCTGAGCAGTTCTTC
J: TRBJ2-1
D: NA
V: TRBV19
size: once

CDR3: CASRGTGEGQPQHF
DNA: TGTGCCAGCAGGGGGACAGGGGAAGGTCAGCCCCAGCATTTT
J: TRBJ1-5
D: TRBD1
V: TRBV6-1
size: once

CDR3: CAWSLRTGGYQPQHF
DNA: TGTGCCTGGAGTCTCCGGACAGGGGGGTATCAGCCCCAGCATTTT
J: TRBJ1-5
D: TRBD1
V: TRBV30
size: few

CDR3: CALGTPNPPHTIYF
DNA: TGTGCCCTGGGGACACCAAACCCACCCCACACCATATATTTT
J: TRBJ1-3
D: NA
V: TRBV28
size: NA

CDR3: CASKSAEFPNTEAFF
DNA: TGTGCCAGCAAAAGCGCGGAGTTCCCGAACACTGAAGCTTTCTTT
J: TRBJ1-1
D: NA
V: TRBV27
size: NA

CDR3: CASSTRQATDTQYF
DNA: TGTGCCAGCAGCACACGACAGGCCACAGATACGCAGTATTTT
J: TRBJ2-3
D: NA
V: TRBV9
size: NA

CDR3: CASSPQGQSNTEAFF
DNA: TGTGCCAGCAGTCCGCAGGGCCAGTCAAACACTGAAGCTTTCTTT
J: TRBJ1-1
D: NA
V: TRBV27
size: NA

CDR3: CASSLGGLAGLGGSTDTQYF
DNA: TGTGCCAGCAGCTTGGGGGGACTAGCGGGGCTGGGGGGTAGCACAGATACGCAGTATTTT
J: TRBJ2-3
D: TRBD2
V: TRBV5-4
size: NA

CDR3: CASSPGVLAGAQETQYF
DNA: TGCGCCAGCAGCCCCGGGGTACTAGCGGGAGCTCAGGAGACCCAGTACTTC
J: TRBJ2-5
D: TRBD2
V: TRBV5-1
size: NA

CDR3: CASSFRGGALTDTQYF
DNA: TGCGCCAGCAGCTTTCGGGGCGGGGCCCTCACAGATACGCAGTATTTT
J: TRBJ2-3
D: NA
V: TRBV5-1
size: NA

CDR3: CAGGTPIMRNTEAFF
DNA: TGTGCCGGAGGGACTCCTATTATGAGGAACACTGAAGCTTTCTTT
J: TRBJ1-1
D: NA
V: TRBV6-1
size: NA

CDR3: CASSEGTLSHGYTF
DNA: TGTGCCAGCAGTGAAGGGACTCTTTCCCATGGCTACACCTTC
J: TRBJ1-2
D: NA
V: TRBV2
size: NA

CDR3: CASSSGDLAGGGSEQFF
DNA: TGCGCCAGCAGCTCGGGGGATCTAGCGGGAGGGGGTTCTGAGCAGTTCTTC
J: TRBJ2-1
D: TRBD2
V: TRBV5-1
size: NA

CDR3: CASSAASYEQYF
DNA: TGTGCCAGCAGCGCGGCCTCATACGAGCAGTACTTC
J: TRBJ2-7
D: NA
V: TRBV7-6
size: once

CDR3: CASSSTGPRGNTIYF
DNA: TGTGCCAGCAGTTCGACAGGGCCTCGGGGAAACACCATATATTTT
J: TRBJ1-3
D: TRBD1
V: TRBV28
size: NA

CDR3: CAWSVLGRRISTDTQYF
DNA: TGTGCCTGGAGTGTACTTGGGCGGAGGATTAGCACAGATACGCAGTATTTT
J: TRBJ2-3
D: NA
V: TRBV30
size: NA

CDR3: CATSRDSAGGTNEQFF
DNA: TGTGCCACCAGCAGAGATTCGGCGGGAGGAACAAATGAGCAGTTCTTC
J: TRBJ2-1
D: TRBD2
V: TRBV15
size: NA

CDR3: CTSSFNPGLAEGGVETQYF
DNA: TGCACCAGCAGCTTTAATCCGGGACTAGCGGAGGGAGGGGTGGAGACCCAGTACTTC
J: TRBJ2-5
D: NA
V: TRBV1
size: NA

CDR3: CASSSGGNEQFF
DNA: TGTGCCAGCAGCTCAGGGGGGAATGAGCAGTTCTTC
J: TRBJ2-1
D: NA
V: TRBV5-6
size: NA

CDR3: CASITAGGPPNEQFF
DNA: TGTGCCAGTATAACAGCGGGAGGGCCTCCCAATGAGCAGTTCTTC
J: TRBJ2-1
D: TRBD2
V: TRBV6-5
size: NA